This is a list of T cell receptor beta chains from one sample in a study of OX40 agonist ivuxolimab in advanced cancers. Using immunoSEQ multiplex PCR, the repertoire was profiled, and TCRdb retains in-frame clones only, with some absent. Among tens of thousands of clones, more than 80% were seen once, and the ten largest hold 0.45% to 0.55%. The material sequenced was CD4+ or CD8+ T cells sorted from blood, taken in a trial of the OX40 agonist ivuxolimab. These receptors all stem from an adult with an advanced solid tumor such as melanoma, head and neck, liver or kidney cancer. The CDR3 runs from the conserved cysteine through the conserved F or W. A D gene is named only where the DNA matches it firmly. Clone size is not always given. Where it is, it says once, few, many or a class for expanded clones.

d_call	v_call	clone_size	j_call	cdr3_nt	cdr3_aa
NA	TRBV6-6	NA	TRBJ1-4	TGTGCCAGCAAGGAGGACGCAACTAATGAAAAACTGTTTTTT	CASKEDATNEKLFF
NA	TRBV9	NA	TRBJ1-1	TGTGCCAGCAGCGTAGCTTTGGGGCCGGGCGCTGAAGCTTTCTTT	CASSVALGPGAEAFF
NA	TRBV6-1	NA	TRBJ2-2	TGTGCCAGCAGTGCTACCGGGACAGGGGAGCTGTTTTTT	CASSATGTGELFF
NA	TRBV30	NA	TRBJ2-1	TGTGCCTGGAATATACGGGGAAATGAGCAGTTCTTC	CAWNIRGNEQFF
NA	TRBV7-3	NA	TRBJ2-5	TGTGCCAGCAGCTTGGGAGTCCTCCCCCAAGAGACCCAGTACTTC	CASSLGVLPQETQYF
NA	TRBV4-3	NA	TRBJ2-1	TGCGCCAGCAGCCAAGATTGGGCAGGGTCTATGAATGAGCAGTTCTTC	CASSQDWAGSMNEQFF
NA	TRBV19	medium-sized	TRBJ1-2	TGTGCCAGTAGTTTCGTGTTGGGTGGCTACACCTTC	CASSFVLGGYTF
NA	TRBV11-3	NA	TRBJ1-2	TGTGCCAGCAGCCTGACAGTTAACTATGGCTACACCTTC	CASSLTVNYGYTF
TRBD2	TRBV19	NA	TRBJ2-1	TGTGCCACCTCCCCGGGGGGGAATGAGCAGTTCTTC	CATSPGGNEQFF
NA	TRBV11-1	NA	TRBJ2-5	TGTGCCAGCAGCTTGGGAAGGATTGAAGAGACCCAGTACTTC	CASSLGRIEETQYF